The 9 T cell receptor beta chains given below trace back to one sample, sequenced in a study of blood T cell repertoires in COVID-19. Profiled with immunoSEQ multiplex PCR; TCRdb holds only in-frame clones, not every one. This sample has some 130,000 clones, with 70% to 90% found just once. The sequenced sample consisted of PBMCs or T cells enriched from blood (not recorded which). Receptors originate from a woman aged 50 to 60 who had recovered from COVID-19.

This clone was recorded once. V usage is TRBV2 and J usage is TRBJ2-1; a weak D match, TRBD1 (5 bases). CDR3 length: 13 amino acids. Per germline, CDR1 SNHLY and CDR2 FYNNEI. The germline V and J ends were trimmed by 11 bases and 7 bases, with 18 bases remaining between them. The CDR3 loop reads CAGAGYRVNEQFF. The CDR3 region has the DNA TGTGCCGGGGCAGGTTATAGGGTTAATGAGCAGTTCTTC.

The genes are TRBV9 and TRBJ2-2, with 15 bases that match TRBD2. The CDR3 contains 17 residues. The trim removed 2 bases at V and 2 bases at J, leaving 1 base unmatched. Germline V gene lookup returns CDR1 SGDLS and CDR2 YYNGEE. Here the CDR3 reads CASSVGLAGGNTGELFF. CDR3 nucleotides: TGTGCCAGCAGCGTGGGACTAGCGGGGGGCAACACCGGGGAGCTGTTTTTT. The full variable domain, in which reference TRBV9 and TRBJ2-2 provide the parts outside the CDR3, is DSGVTQTPKHLITATGQRVTLRCSPRSGDLSVYWYQQSLDQGLQFLIQYYNGEERAKGNILERFSAQQFPDLHSELNLSSLELGDSALYFCASSVGLAGGNTGELFFGEGSRLTVL.

The CDR3 DNA reads as TGTGCCAGCAGTCCCCAGGGGGGCTCCTACAATGAGCAGTTCTTC. It yields the protein CASSPQGGSYNEQFF. The rearrangement joins TRBV6-2 or TRBV6-3 to TRBJ2-1; a weak D match, TRBD1 (7 bases). Germline V gene sequence: CDR1 MNHEY, CDR2 SVGEGT. This CDR3 region has 15 residues. V was clipped by 5 bases and J by 0 bases, with 11 bases between them.

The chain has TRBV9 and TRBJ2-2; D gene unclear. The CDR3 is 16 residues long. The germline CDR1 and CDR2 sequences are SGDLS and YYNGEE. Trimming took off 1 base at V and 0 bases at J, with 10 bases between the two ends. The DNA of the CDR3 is TGTGCCAGCAGCGTACGGGTAAATGCGAACACCGGGGAGCTGTTTTTT. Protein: CASSVRVNANTGELFF.

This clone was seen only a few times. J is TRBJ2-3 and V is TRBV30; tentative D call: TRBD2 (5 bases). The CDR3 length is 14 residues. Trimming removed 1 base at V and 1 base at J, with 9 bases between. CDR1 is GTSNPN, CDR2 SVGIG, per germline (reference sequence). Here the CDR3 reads CAWSEAAGTDTQYF. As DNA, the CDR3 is TGTGCCTGGAGTGAAGCAGCGGGCACAGATACGCAGTATTTT.

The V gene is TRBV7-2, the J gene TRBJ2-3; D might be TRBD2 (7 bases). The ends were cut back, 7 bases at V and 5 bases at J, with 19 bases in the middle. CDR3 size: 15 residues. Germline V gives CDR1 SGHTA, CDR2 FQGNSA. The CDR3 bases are TGTGCCAGCACCGGCTCGGGGGGCTTCGGAGATACGCAGTATTTT. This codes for CASTGSGGFGDTQYF.

The CDR3 is CSVASGGINNQPQHF. CDR3 bases: TGCAGCGTCGCCTCGGGGGGGATCAACAATCAGCCCCAGCATTTT. The chain links TRBV29-1 to TRBJ1-5; TRBD1 is a possible D gene (5 bases). V was shortened by 6 bases and J by 3 bases, with 18 bases between the two germline ends. The CDR3 contains 15 residues. The germline gives CDR1 SQVTM, CDR2 ANQGSEA.

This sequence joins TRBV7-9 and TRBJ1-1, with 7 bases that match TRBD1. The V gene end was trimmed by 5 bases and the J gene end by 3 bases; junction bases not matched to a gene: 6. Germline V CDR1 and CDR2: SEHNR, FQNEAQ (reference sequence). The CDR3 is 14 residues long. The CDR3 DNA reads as TGTGCCAGCAGCCTACAGGGGAGAGACACTGAAGCTTTCTTT. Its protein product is CASSLQGRDTEAFF.

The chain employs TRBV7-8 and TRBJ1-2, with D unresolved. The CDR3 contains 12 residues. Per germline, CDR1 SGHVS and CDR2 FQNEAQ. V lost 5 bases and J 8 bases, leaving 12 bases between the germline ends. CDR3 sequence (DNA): TGTGCCAGCAGCCTGGACTTCTCCGGCTACACCTTC. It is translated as CASSLDFSGYTF.